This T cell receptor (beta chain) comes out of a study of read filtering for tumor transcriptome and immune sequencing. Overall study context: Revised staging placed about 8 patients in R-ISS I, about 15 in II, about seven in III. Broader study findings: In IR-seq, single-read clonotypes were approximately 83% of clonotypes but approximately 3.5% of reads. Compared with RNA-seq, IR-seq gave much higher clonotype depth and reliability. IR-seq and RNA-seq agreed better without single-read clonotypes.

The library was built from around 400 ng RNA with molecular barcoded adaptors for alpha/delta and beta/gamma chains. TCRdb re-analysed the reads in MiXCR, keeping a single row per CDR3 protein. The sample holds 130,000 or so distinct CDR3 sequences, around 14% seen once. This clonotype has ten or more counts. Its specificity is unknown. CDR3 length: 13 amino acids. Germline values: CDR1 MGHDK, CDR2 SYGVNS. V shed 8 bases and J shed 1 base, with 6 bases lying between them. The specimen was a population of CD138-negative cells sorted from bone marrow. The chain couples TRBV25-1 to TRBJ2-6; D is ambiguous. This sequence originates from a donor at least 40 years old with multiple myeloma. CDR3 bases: TGTGCCAGCCACCGTTCTGGGGCCAACGTCCTGACTTTC. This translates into CASHRSGANVLTF.